This T cell receptor beta chain was found in a study of blood T cell repertoires in COVID-19 (dated by TCRdb to the early 2020s). About the study as a whole: The collaborator samples originated in the United States, Italy and Spain and spanned the acute and convalescent phases of COVID-19. The prospective study material was composed of cDNA or gDNA derived from T cells, B-cell-depleted T cells, or PBMCs. Deeply sampled blood TCRbeta repertoires from subjects exposed to, actively infected with, or recovered from COVID-19 were included in the dataset. The repertoires were released in a freely available public database meant as a resource for research on the immune response to SARS-CoV-2. Samples were obtained from the ongoing ImmuneRACE study (first 160 participants) and from about 1,300 subjects provided by 6 global collaborators. Sample metadata almost always included a de-identified subject ID, COVID-19 status, age in years and sex. Where available, HLA class I and class II types were obtained from metadata supplied by the sample provider rather than from assay-based typing.

TCRbeta CDR3 regions were amplified from genomic DNA by means of the immunoSEQ Assay, a bias-controlled multiplex PCR. The authors' analysis ran thus. The number of nucleated cells in each sample was estimated by amplification of reference gene primers within the assay. Sequence reads were collapsed and filtered to measure the absolute abundance of every unique TCRbeta CDR3 rearrangement. For each sample, productive Simpson clonality was calculated as the square root of Simpson's diversity index across productive rearrangements. Drawn from immuneACCESS, this table holds only the in-frame rearrangements with V and J called that TCRdb kept. Clones are partly lost; checked studies trace under half to an unresolved V gene and leave the rest unexplained. Clonal size and the V and J genes are those of that table, whereas D and trimming came from the DNA. For this sample the table gives approximately 150,000 clones, of which approximately 86% were detected only once. Together, the top ten hold roughly 2.5% of the sample.

Study-wide conclusions, independent of this receptor: Clinical and demographic metadata were provided uncurated, with the amount varying by source and participant.

As regards this clone: Its antigen remains undetermined. One base away there is no much larger clone; base qualities are not given.

One collaborating source in Seattle enrolled patients while the patients were actively infected and followed the patients over time throughout the course of disease. The collaborating institutions used their own protocols to collect whole blood in K2EDTA tubes. For TCRbeta analysis, collaborator samples were shipped as frozen whole blood, as isolated PBMCs, or as DNA extracted from either sample type. This sequence originates from a woman aged 80 or over with COVID-19, enrolled during active disease. Source material: peripheral blood.

The CDR3 reads CASSEFRTGVPDTQYF. The DNA sequence reads TGTGCCAGCAGTGAATTCCGAACAGGGGTCCCAGATACGCAGTATTTT. The sequence joins TRBV6-1 to TRBJ2-3, and TRBD1 aligns with 7 junction nucleotides. CDR1 and CDR2 were assigned from the germline V gene as MNHNS and SASEGT. Its CDR3 holds 16 amino acids, cysteine through phenylalanine. This entry keeps only the CDR3 DNA: 48 bases, framed from base 1. V is pruned by 2 bases and J by 4 bases, leaving 9 bases of the junction without a gene match.